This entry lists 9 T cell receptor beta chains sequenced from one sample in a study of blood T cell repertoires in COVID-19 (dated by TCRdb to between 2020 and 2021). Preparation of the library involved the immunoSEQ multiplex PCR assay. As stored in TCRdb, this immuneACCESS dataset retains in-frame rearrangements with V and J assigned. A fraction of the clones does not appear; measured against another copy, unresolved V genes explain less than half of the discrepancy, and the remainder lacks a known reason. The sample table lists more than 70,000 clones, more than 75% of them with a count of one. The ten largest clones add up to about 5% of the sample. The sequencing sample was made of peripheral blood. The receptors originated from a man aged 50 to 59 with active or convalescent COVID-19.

CDR3 sequence (DNA): TGCGCCAGCAGCCTAAATCTGCTAGCGGGGTACTACGAGCAGTACTTC. As protein: CASSLNLLAGYYEQYF. The rearrangement joins TRBV4-3 to TRBJ2-7; 9 bases are a match to TRBD2. Germline V gene data show CDR1 as LGHNA and CDR2 as YSLEER. The CDR3 is made up of 16 amino acids. J gave up 3 bases and V 4 bases, and 10 bases lay outside the gene matches.

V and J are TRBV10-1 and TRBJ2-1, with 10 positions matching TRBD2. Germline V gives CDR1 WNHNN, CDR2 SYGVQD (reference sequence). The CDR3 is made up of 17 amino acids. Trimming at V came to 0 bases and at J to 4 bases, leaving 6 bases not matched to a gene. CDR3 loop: CASSESASGGPYNEQFF. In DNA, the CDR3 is TGCGCCAGCAGTGAGTCGGCTAGCGGGGGACCTTACAATGAGCAGTTCTTC.

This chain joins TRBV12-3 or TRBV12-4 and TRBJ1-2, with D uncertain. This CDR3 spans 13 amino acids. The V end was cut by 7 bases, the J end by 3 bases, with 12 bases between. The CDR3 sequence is CASTADLDYGYTF. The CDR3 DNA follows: TGTGCCAGCACCGCGGACTTGGACTATGGCTACACCTTC.

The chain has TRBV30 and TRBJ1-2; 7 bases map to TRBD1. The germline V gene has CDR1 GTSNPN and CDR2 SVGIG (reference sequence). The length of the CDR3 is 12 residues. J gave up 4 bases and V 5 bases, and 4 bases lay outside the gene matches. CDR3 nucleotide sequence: TGTGCCTGGGTGGGGACAGTCTATGGCTACACCTTC. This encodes CAWVGTVYGYTF.

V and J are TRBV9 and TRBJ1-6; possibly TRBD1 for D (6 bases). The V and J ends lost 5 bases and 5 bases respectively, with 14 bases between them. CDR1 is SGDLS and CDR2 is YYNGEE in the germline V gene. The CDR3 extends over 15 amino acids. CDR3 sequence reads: CASSPPGQNNSPLHF. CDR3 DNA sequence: TGTGCCAGCAGTCCGCCAGGACAGAATAATTCACCCCTCCACTTT. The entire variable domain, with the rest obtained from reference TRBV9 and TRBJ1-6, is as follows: DSGVTQTPKHLITATGQRVTLRCSPRSGDLSVYWYQQSLDQGLQFLIQYYNGEERAKGNILERFSAQQFPDLHSELNLSSLELGDSALYFCASSPPGQNNSPLHFGNGTRLTVT.

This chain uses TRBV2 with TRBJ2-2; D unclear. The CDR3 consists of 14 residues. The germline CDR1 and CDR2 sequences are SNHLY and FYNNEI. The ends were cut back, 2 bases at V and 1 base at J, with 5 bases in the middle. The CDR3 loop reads CASSENQNTGELFF. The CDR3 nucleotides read TGTGCCAGCAGTGAAAATCAGAACACCGGGGAGCTGTTTTTT.

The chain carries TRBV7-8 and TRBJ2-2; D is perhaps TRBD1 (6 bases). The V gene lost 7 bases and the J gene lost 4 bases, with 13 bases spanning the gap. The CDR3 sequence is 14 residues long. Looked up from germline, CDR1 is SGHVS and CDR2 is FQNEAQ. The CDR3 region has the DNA TGTGCCAGCACACCAGCAGGGGTCACCGGGGAGCTGTTTTTT. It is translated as CASTPAGVTGELFF.

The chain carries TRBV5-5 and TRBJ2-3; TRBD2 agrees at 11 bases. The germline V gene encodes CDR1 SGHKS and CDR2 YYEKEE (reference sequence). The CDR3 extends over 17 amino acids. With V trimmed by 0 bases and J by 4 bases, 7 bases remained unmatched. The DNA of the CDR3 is TGTGCCAGCAGCTTGGCCGCTAGCGGGGGGCCCCCAGATACGCAGTATTTT. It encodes CASSLAASGGPPDTQYF.

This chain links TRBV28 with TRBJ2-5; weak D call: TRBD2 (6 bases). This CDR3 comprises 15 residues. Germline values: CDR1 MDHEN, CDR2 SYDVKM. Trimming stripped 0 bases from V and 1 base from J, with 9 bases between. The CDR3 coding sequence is TGTGCCAGCAGTTTATGGCTAGCGCGCCAAGAGACCCAGTACTTC. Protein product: CASSLWLARQETQYF.